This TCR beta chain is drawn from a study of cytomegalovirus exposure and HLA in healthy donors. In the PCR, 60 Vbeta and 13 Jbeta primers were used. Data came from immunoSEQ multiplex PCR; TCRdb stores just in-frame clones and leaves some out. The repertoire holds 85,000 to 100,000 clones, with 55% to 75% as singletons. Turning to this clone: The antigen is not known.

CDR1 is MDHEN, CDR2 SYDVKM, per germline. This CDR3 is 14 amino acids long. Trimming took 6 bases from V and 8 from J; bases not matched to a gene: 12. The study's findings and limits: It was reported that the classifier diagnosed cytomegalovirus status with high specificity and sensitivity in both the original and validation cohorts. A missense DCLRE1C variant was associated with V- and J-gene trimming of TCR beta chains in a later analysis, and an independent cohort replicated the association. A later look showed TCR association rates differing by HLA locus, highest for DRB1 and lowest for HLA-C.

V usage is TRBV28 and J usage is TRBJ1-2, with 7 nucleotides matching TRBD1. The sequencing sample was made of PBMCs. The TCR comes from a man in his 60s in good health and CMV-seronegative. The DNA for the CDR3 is TGTGCCAGCAGCACCAGGGGGGACCGGCGGGGCTACACCTTC. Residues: CASSTRGDRRGYTF.